Listed below are T cell receptor beta chains from one sample, sequenced in a study of OX40 agonist ivuxolimab in advanced cancers. The protocol was immunoSEQ multiplex PCR, while the TCRdb copy is restricted to in-frame clones and leaves out a portion. The table lists 65,000 to 70,000 clones, more than 70% of them singletons. The source material was CD4+ or CD8+ T cells sorted from blood, sampled in a trial of the OX40 agonist ivuxolimab. The receptors stem from an adult with an advanced solid tumor such as melanoma, head and neck, liver or kidney cancer. Both conserved end residues are trimmed from each CDR3.

TRBV21-1	ASSQRGRAPQPQH
TRBV7-9	ASSPLGFGDTQY
TRBV6-6	ASRSGTNYEQY
TRBV6-1	ASSEGFYEQY
TRBV6-4	ASSRVAGATDTQY
TRBV5-1	ASSLTTPTGRNSPLH
TRBV5-6	ASSLARGGRSSYEQY
TRBV4-1	ASSQGGGPTPVY
TRBV7-6	ASSLGRGHTEAF
TRBV28	ASSLGGAFPNYGYT
TRBV6-5	ASSFRTADTGELF
TRBV11-2	ASSIGTGVGYT
TRBV2	ASSEIPGPPGY
TRBV29-1	SVDLRTLNYGYT
TRBV30	AWRSRLAGGRDQETQY
TRBV19	ASSRGQPNSNQPQH
TRBV15	ATSRVPLNQPQH
TRBV30	AWSVGGTSSYEQY
TRBV11-2	ASSSTTGRGEQF
TRBV2	ASKRELTGNTIY
TRBV19	ASSPVLSRGNEKLF
TRBV5-4	ASSFRQGPDTQY
TRBV5-1	ASSLERGPGYEQY
TRBV30	AWSGGKVDEQY
TRBV5-4	ASSLVRGGGGETQY
TRBV18	ASSPTAGGIEQY
TRBV18	ASSRTANTEAF
TRBV6-5	ASSYSWRLALDTQY
TRBV6-1	ASSEEGRPQH
TRBV6-1	ASVDAGKKHGYT
TRBV6-6	ASSYPSATVNSPLH
TRBV6-6	ASSYKRQSSDNEQF
TRBV9	ASSGGLAGEDTQY
TRBV2	ASSEEYGYT
TRBV29-1	SAAGGGGYGYT
TRBV5-1	ASSRAAGGPYEQF
TRBV5-1	ASSSEGASYEQY
TRBV4-1	ASSREGGGRTYGYT
TRBV28	ASSLPPGGGWEAF
TRBV5-1	ASKGTRGETQY
TRBV9	ASSVGTDTQY
TRBV2	ASRDGLTEAF